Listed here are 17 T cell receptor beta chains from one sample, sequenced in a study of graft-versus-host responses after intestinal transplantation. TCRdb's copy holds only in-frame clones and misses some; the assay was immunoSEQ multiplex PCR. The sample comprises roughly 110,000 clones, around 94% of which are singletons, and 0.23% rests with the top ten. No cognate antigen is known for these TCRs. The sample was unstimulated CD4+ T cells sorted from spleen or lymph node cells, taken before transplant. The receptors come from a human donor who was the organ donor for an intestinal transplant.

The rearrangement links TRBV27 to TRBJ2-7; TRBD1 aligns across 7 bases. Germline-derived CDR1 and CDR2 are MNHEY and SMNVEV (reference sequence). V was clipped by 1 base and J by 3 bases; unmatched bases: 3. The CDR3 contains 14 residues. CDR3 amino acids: CASSLFRQGYEQYF. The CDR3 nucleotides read TGTGCCAGCAGTTTATTCCGACAGGGCTACGAGCAGTACTTC.

Here the CDR3 DNA reads TGTGCCAGCAGCTACACAGGGGCGTTTGGTGAAAAACTGTTTTTT. This codes for CASSYTGAFGEKLFF. This rearrangement joins TRBV9 to TRBJ1-4; 7 bases fit TRBD1. Germline CDR1 reads SGDLS; CDR2 reads YYNGEE. This CDR3 is built from 15 residues. With 4 bases clipped from V and 7 bases from J, the junction kept 10 bases outside the gene matches.

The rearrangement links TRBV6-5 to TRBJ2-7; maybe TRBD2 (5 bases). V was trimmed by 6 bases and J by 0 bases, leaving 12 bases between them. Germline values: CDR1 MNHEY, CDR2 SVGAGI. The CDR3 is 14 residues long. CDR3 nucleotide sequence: TGTGCCAGCAGCCCCCGGAGGAGCTCCTACGAGCAGTACTTC. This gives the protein CASSPRRSSYEQYF.

The DNA of the CDR3 is TGCGCCAGCAGTGCCGGGGAGGGCTACGAGCAGTACTTC. Translated: CASSAGEGYEQYF. The chain carries TRBV10-2 and TRBJ2-7, with 7 bases aligning to TRBD2. The ends lost 4 bases at V and 3 bases at J; junction bases unmatched: 3. The CDR3 has 13 residues. From germline, CDR1 is WSHSY and CDR2 SAAADI.

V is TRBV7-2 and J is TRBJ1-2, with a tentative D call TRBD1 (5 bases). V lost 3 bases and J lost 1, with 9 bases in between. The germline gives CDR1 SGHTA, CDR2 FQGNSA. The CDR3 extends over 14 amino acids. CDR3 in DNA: TGTGCCAGCAGCTTCTCGACAGTTAACTATGGCTACACCTTC. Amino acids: CASSFSTVNYGYTF.

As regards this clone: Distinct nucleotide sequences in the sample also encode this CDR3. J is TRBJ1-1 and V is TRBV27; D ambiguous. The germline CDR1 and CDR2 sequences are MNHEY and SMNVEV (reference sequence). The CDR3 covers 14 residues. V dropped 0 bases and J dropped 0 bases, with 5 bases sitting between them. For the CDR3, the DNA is TGTGCCAGCAGTTTATCCGGGATGAACACTGAAGCTTTCTTT. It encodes CASSLSGMNTEAFF.

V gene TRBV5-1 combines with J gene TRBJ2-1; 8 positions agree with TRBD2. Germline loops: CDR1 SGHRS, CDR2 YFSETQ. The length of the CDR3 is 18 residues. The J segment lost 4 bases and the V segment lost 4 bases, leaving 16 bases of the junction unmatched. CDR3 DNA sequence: TGCGCCAGCAGCCTATTCGCGGGGGGCGTTCCTAGGTACAATGAGCAGTTCTTC. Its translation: CASSLFAGGVPRYNEQFF.

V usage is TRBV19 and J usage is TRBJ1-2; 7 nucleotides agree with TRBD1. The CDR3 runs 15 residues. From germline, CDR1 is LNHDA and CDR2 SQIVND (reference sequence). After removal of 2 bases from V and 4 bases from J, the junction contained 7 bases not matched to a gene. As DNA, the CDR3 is TGTGCCAGTAGTATAAACAGGGGCCAGGGCTATGGCTACACCTTC. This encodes CASSINRGQGYGYTF.

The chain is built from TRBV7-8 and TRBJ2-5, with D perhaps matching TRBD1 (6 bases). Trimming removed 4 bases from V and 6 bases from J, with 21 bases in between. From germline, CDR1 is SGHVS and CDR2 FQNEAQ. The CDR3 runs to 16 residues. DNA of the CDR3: TGTGCCAGCAGCTCGGCTTTGCGCAGGGGTATACAGACCCAGTACTTC. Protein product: CASSSALRRGIQTQYF.

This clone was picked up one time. The CDR3 region is CASSRDSHEQYF. The CDR3 DNA sequence: TGTGCCAGCAGCCGGGACAGTCACGAGCAGTACTTC. This chain joins TRBV5-5 and TRBJ2-7, with TRBD1 matching over 7 bases. CDR1 is SGHKS and CDR2 is YYEKEE in the germline V gene (reference sequence). The CDR3 consists of 12 residues. Losses at the gene ends were 4 bases for V and 5 bases for J; bases not matched to a gene: 3.

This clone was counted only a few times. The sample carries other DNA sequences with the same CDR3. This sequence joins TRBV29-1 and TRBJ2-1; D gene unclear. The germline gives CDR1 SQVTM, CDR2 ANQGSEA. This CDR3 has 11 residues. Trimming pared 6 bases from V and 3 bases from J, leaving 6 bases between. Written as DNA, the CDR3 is TGCAGCGTCCGAGGCTACAATGAGCAGTTCTTC. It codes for CSVRGYNEQFF.

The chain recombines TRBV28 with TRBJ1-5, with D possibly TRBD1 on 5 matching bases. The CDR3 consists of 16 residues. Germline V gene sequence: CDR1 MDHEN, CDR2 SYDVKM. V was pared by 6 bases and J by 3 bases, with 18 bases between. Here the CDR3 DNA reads TGTGCCAGCAGCTGGGGGAGTTTAATCGACAATCAGCCCCAGCATTTT. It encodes CASSWGSLIDNQPQHF.

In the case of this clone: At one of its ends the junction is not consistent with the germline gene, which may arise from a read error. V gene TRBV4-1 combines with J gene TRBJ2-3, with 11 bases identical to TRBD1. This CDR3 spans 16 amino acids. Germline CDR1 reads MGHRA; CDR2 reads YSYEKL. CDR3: CASSHVPGQGEDTQYF. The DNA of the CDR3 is TGTGCCAGCAGCCACGTCCCGGGACAGGGGGAAGATACGCAGTATTTT.

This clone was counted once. Here the CDR3 reads CASSPRTGGTEAFF. The CDR3 DNA follows: TGCGCCAGCAGCCCTAGGACAGGGGGCACTGAAGCTTTCTTT. V usage is TRBV5-1 and J usage is TRBJ1-1; 10 positions match TRBD1. The V and J ends lost 4 bases and 4 bases, in that order; junction bases with no gene match: 4. The CDR3 spans 14 residues. From germline, CDR1 is SGHRS and CDR2 YFSETQ.

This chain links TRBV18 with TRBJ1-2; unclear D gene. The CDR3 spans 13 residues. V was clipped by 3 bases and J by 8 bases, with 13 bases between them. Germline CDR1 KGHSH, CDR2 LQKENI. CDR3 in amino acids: CASSPMRLSGYTF. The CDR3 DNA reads TGTGCCAGCTCACCTATGAGACTGTCAGGCTACACCTTC.

CDR3: CASSPSGTPSYEQYF. The CDR3, as DNA: TGCGCCAGCAGCCCGTCCGGGACACCGTCCTACGAGCAGTACTTC. The gene calls are TRBV5-1 and TRBJ2-7, with D tentatively TRBD1 (6 bases). V was cut by 4 bases and J by 1 base, with 15 bases left in between. The V gene's germline CDR1 is SGHRS and CDR2 YFSETQ. There are 15 residues in the CDR3.

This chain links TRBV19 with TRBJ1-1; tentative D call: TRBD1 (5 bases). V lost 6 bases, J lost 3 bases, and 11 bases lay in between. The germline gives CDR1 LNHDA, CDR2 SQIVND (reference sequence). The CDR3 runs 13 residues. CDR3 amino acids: CASSEGRDTEAFF. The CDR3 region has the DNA TGTGCCAGTAGCGAGGGCAGGGACACTGAAGCTTTCTTT.